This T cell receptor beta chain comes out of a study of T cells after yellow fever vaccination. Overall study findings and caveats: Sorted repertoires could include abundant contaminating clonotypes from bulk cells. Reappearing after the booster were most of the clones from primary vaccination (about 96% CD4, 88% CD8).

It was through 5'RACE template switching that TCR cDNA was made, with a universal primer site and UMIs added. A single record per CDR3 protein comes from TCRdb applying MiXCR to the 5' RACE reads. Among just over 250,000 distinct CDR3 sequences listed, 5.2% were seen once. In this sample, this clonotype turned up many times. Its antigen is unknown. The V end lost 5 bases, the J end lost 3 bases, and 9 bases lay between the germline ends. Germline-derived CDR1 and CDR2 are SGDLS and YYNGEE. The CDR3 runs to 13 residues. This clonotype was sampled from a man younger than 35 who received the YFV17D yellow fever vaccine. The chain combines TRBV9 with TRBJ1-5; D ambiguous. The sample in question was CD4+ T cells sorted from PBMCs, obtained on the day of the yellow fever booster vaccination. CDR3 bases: TGTGCCAGCAGTATTATGCCCAATCAGCCCCAGCATTTT. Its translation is CASSIMPNQPQHF.